The entry below gives a single T cell receptor beta chain sequence along with its context. What it binds is not known. Once RNA had been extracted, it was reverse transcribed into cDNA to act as the sequencing template. Repertoires were generated with immunoSEQ multiplex PCR, while TCRdb's copy carries only in-frame clones and drops some. This sample has over 150,000 clones; around 56% occur once, and the top ten carry 0.65% to 0.7%. The data belong to a study of CD8+ T cells in alopecia areata. Germline values: CDR1 SGHTA, CDR2 FQGNSA. V lost 5 bases to trimming and J lost 0 bases, with 10 bases between them. The CDR3 loop spans 15 amino acids. Points from the study as a whole: Between patients, shared TCR sequences were less clear than in mice. This was possibly due in part to HLA diversity in the patient population.

The treatment denotes: oral pan-JAK inhibitor, 5-10 mg twice daily. PBMC-derived CD4+ and CD8+ T cells were sorted. This chain links TRBV7-2 with TRBJ2-2; possibly TRBD2 for D (6 bases). This specimen was CD4+ T cells sorted from blood, taken at week 4, from a patient treated with tofacitinib. This receptor was identified in a human donor with alopecia areata. As DNA, the CDR3 is TGTGCCAGCAGCCTGACTAGGTCGAACACCGGGGAGCTGTTTTTT. This translates into CASSLTRSNTGELFF.